Below are 17 T cell receptor beta chains sequenced from a single sample in a study of monozygotic twins with inflammatory bowel disease. For each CDR3 protein, TCRdb gives one entry from its re-call of the 5' RACE reads, without DNA. The sample totals approximately 330,000 distinct CDR3 sequences; its top ten clones hold over 2%. Source material: blood. The source of these receptors is a human donor with ulcerative colitis or Crohn's disease, or a healthy co-twin of an affected twin (not recorded which).

The rearrangement joins TRBV3-1 to TRBJ2-1; TCRdb's D call of TRBD2 is untestable without DNA. This CDR3 is built from 17 residues. Germline V CDR1 and CDR2: LGHDT, YNNKEL (reference sequence). CDR3: CASSRRPTAGVGNEQFF.

This chain uses TRBV7-9 with TRBJ1-2; absent DNA, TCRdb's TRBD1 call cannot be checked. CDR3 length: 14 amino acids. Germline assignment: CDR1 SEHNR and CDR2 FQNEAQ (reference sequence). CDR3 amino acids: CASSPRENLYGYTF.

The chain uses TRBV7-2 and TRBJ2-7; the D call from TCRdb, TRBD1, cannot be confirmed without DNA. Germline values: CDR1 SGHTA, CDR2 FQGNSA. The CDR3 sequence is 15 residues long. The CDR3 loop reads CASSPTGQGYNEQYF.

CDR3 region: CAISESIKRAGSSYNEQFF. This chain joins TRBV10-3 and TRBJ2-1; TCRdb reports TRBD2, a call that lacks DNA to check it against. Germline assignment: CDR1 ENHRY and CDR2 SYGVKD. This CDR3 is built from 19 residues.

The rearrangement joins TRBV10-3 to TRBJ2-2. The CDR3 is 15 amino acids. Germline V CDR1 and CDR2: ENHRY, SYGVKD. CDR3 residues: CAISESFTNTGELFF.

The chain recombines TRBV7-6 with TRBJ2-1; the TRBD2 assignment by TCRdb is unverifiable without DNA. Germline CDR1 is SGHVS and CDR2 is FNYEAQ. This CDR3 has 16 residues. The CDR3 region is CASSLALSGRTNEQFF.

V gene TRBV4-1 combines with J gene TRBJ2-7; the TCRdb D gene call, TRBD2, has no DNA to confirm it. In germline, CDR1 is MGHRA, CDR2 YSYEKL. The CDR3 sequence is 15 residues long. CDR3 sequence: CASSQGLAGVDEQYF.

This chain connects TRBV3-1 to TRBJ1-4; the TCRdb D gene call, TRBD1, has no DNA to confirm it. CDR1 is LGHDT and CDR2 is YNNKEL in the germline V gene (reference sequence). The length of the CDR3 is 14 residues. The CDR3 sequence is CASSQGARAKKLFF.

The V and J genes are TRBV6-2 or TRBV6-3 and TRBJ1-5. There are 13 residues in the CDR3. Germline V gene lookup returns CDR1 MNHEY and CDR2 SVGEGT. CDR3 amino acids: CASSRRGSQPQHF.

J is TRBJ1-1 and V is TRBV28; TCRdb's D call of TRBD1 is untestable without DNA. The germline V gene encodes CDR1 MDHEN and CDR2 SYDVKM. CDR3 length equals 15 residues. This CDR3 is CASRTGRSVNTEAFF.

The CDR3: CASSSSRGNTGELFF. The rearrangement uses TRBV5-1 and TRBJ2-2; TCRdb's assignment of TRBD2 cannot be checked, as there is no DNA. CDR1 SGHRS and CDR2 YFSETQ come from the germline V gene. The CDR3 contains 15 residues.

This rearrangement joins TRBV5-1 to TRBJ2-7; TCRdb lists TRBD1, though no DNA is available to test this call. The V gene's germline CDR1 is SGHRS and CDR2 YFSETQ. There are 16 residues in the CDR3. This chain's CDR3 is CASSYEPGQGAHEQYF.

This sequence joins TRBV6-1 and TRBJ2-6; the D call from TCRdb, TRBD1, cannot be confirmed without DNA. The CDR3 is 17 amino acids. The germline V gene has CDR1 MNHNS and CDR2 SASEGT. The CDR3 region is CASIPPGRTSGANVLTF.

The chain is built from TRBV7-8 and TRBJ2-1. This CDR3 is 16 amino acids long. From germline, CDR1 is SGHVS and CDR2 FQNEAQ. CDR3 residues: CASSKWEASSYNEQFF.

V usage is TRBV4-3 and J usage is TRBJ2-3; checking the TCRdb D call of TRBD1 is not possible without DNA. The CDR3 totals 15 residues. Per germline, CDR1 LGHNA and CDR2 YSLEER. The CDR3 loop reads CASSQAAGGADTQYF.

The CDR3 spells CSAPTQGKDTQYF. The rearrangement uses TRBV20-1 and TRBJ2-3; the TRBD1 assignment by TCRdb is unverifiable without DNA. Germline V lookup: CDR1 DFQATT, CDR2 SNEGSKA (reference sequence). CDR3 length equals 13 residues.

The chain combines TRBV27 with TRBJ1-6; TCRdb returns TRBD1, unconfirmable since there is no DNA. CDR1 is MNHEY and CDR2 is SMNVEV in the germline V gene (reference sequence). CDR3 length equals 14 residues. CDR3 sequence reads: CASSSGFNNSPLHF.